Each of the 7 T cell receptor beta chains below was sequenced from the same sample in a study of neurological immune-mediated disorders. TCRdb processed the 5' RACE reads anew with MiXCR; each CDR3 protein has one entry. This repertoire shows some 47,000 distinct CDR3 sequences, nearly 6.5% found once; its top ten account for about 0.57%. The sequenced material came from CD4+ T cells from blood. The receptors stem from a middle-aged woman in good health.

There are many counts of this clonotype. The V call is TRBV28, the J call TRBJ2-7; 16 bases map to TRBD2. After removal of 3 bases from V and 1 base from J, the junction contained 3 bases not matched to a gene. This CDR3 is 17 amino acids long. Per the germline V gene, CDR1 is MDHEN and CDR2 is SYDVKM. The CDR3 region has the DNA TGTGCCAGCAGTTTTTTGGGACTAGCGGGAGGGTCCTACGAGCAGTACTTC. Its protein is CASSFLGLAGGSYEQYF.

This clonotype occurred many times. The chain couples TRBV7-6 to TRBJ2-1, with 8 bases matching TRBD2. The CDR3 consists of 16 residues. J lost 8 bases, V lost 5 bases, and 14 bases had no gene match. From germline, CDR1 is SGHVS and CDR2 FNYEAQ. CDR3 coding DNA: TGTGCCAGCAGCCCGGCAGGACTAGCCGGGAGTGATGAGCAGTTCTTC. Its protein product is CASSPAGLAGSDEQFF.

This clonotype was seen repeatedly, ten times or more. V is TRBV27 and J is TRBJ2-7; D perhaps matches TRBD1 (6 bases). This CDR3 comprises 14 residues. Trimming left V 3 bases short and J 4 bases short, with 13 bases between. Germline values: CDR1 MNHEY, CDR2 SMNVEV (reference sequence). The CDR3: CASSFGYRVYEQYF. The DNA of the CDR3 is TGTGCCAGCAGTTTCGGTTACAGGGTTTACGAGCAGTACTTC.

This clonotype has a count of ten or more. The CDR3 region has the DNA TGCAGTTCCATGACTAGCGGGAGCTCTGGGGAGTTCTTC. Translating it yields CSSMTSGSSGEFF. The V gene is TRBV20-1, the J gene TRBJ2-1; 12 nucleotides align to TRBD2. With V trimmed by 8 bases and J by 14 bases, 13 bases remained unmatched. The CDR3 has 13 amino acids. Germline CDR1 DFQATT, CDR2 SNEGSKA (reference sequence).

This clonotype came up many times. The chain combines TRBV10-3 with TRBJ2-2, with 12 bases matching TRBD2. From germline, CDR1 is ENHRY and CDR2 SYGVKD. V was pared by 8 bases and J by 7 bases, with 2 bases of the junction left unmatched. This CDR3 has 13 residues. In nucleotides, the CDR3 is TGTGCCATCGGACTAGCGGGAATCGGGGAGCTGTTTTTT. Translating gives CAIGLAGIGELFF.

This clonotype was found many times. V and J are TRBV9 and TRBJ2-3; 13 bases line up with TRBD2. CDR3 size: 17 residues. Germline V gene data show CDR1 as SGDLS and CDR2 as YYNGEE. After removal of 3 bases from V and 3 bases from J, the junction contained 7 bases not matched to a gene. In nucleotides, the CDR3 is TGTGCCAGCAGCGGTGGGACTAGCGGGACCCGGACAGATACGCAGTATTTT. Translating gives CASSGGTSGTRTDTQYF.

This clonotype was seen ten or more times. This chain links TRBV20-1 with TRBJ2-7, with TRBD2 identical over 14 bases. This CDR3 has 15 amino acids. Germline V gene data show CDR1 as DFQATT and CDR2 as SNEGSKA (reference sequence). V was clipped by 4 bases and J by 2 bases; unmatched bases: 4. The CDR3 region is CSAIGLAGGTYEQYF. The CDR3 region has the DNA TGCAGTGCTATAGGACTAGCGGGAGGAACCTACGAGCAGTACTTC.